The clone carrying this T cell receptor beta chain was seen a handful of times. Its antigen is unknown. The germline V gene encodes CDR1 SQVTM and CDR2 ANQGSEA. The CDR3 consists of 12 residues. The V gene end was trimmed by 4 bases and the J gene end by 5 bases; junction bases not matched to a gene: 5. This entry belongs to a study of T cells after yellow fever vaccination. TCRdb itself ran the 5' RACE reads through MiXCR, one entry per CDR3 protein. Of around 310,000 distinct CDR3 sequences detected, around 4.5% appear once; the ten largest clones hold less than 20%. Overall study results and limits: Peaking faster, on day 5 versus 15, the secondary response was nonetheless weaker.

The sample consisted of PBMCs, taken 15 days after the yellow fever booster vaccination. The V call is TRBV29-1, the J call TRBJ2-7; the match to TRBD1 covers 7 bases. The clonotype was recovered from a man aged 18 to 30 who received the YFV17D yellow fever vaccine. CDR3 sequence: CSVGPTGNEQYF. CDR3 sequence (DNA): TGCAGCGTTGGTCCGACAGGGAACGAGCAGTACTTC.